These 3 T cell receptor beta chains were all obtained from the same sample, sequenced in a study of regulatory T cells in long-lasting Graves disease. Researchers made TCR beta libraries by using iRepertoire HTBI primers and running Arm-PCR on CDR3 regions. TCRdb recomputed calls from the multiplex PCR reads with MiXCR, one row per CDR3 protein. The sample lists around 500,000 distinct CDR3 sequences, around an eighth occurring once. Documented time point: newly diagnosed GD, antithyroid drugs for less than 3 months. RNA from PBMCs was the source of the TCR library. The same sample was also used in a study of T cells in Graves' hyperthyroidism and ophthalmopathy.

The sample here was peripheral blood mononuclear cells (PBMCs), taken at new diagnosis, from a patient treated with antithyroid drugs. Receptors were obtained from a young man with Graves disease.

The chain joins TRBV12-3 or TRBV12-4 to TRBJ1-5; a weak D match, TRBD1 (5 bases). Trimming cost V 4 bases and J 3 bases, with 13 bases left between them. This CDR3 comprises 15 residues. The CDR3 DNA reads TGTGCCAGCAGTTCCGGATCTGGGGCCAATCAGCCCCAGCATTTT. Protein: CASSSGSGANQPQHF.

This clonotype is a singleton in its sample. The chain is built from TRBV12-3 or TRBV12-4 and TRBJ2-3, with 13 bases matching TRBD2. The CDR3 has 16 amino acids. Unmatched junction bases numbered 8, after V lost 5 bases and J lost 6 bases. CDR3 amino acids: CASSLRTSGSGDTQYF. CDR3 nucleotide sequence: TGTGCCAGCAGTCTCCGGACTAGCGGGAGTGGGGATACGCAGTATTTT.

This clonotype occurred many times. CDR3 nucleotide sequence: TGTGCCATCAGTGAGTCAGCCGGGGTAGGGGGAGAGCAGTACTTC. Its translation is CAISESAGVGGEQYF. The rearrangement joins TRBV10-3 to TRBJ2-7; D possibly corresponds to TRBD1 (6 bases). The CDR3 contains 15 residues. From germline, CDR1 is ENHRY and CDR2 SYGVKD. V dropped 0 bases and J dropped 7 bases, with 16 bases sitting between them.